These T cell receptor beta chains were read from a single sample in a study of cytomegalovirus exposure and HLA in healthy donors. Data came from immunoSEQ multiplex PCR; TCRdb stores just in-frame clones and leaves some out. The table lists about 94,000 clones, 75% to 85% of them singletons. The specimen sequenced was PBMCs. These receptors were collected from a woman between 35 and 50 years old in good health and CMV-seronegative. Each CDR3 is given with its conserved first and last residue. Each record gives: V gene, J gene, D gene, clone size, CDR3 DNA, CDR3 protein. D genes are given only for firm matches. Clone size, where shown, is once, few, many, or a class for clones that have expanded.

V gene: TRBV27; J gene: TRBJ2-1; D gene: TRBD1; clone size: NA; CDR3 DNA: TGTGCCAGCAGTTTAGGGGATACGGACAGGGTCACATGGAATGAGCAGTTCTTC; CDR3 protein: CASSLGDTDRVTWNEQFF
V gene: TRBV2; J gene: TRBJ1-2; D gene: TRBD1; clone size: NA; CDR3 DNA: TGTGCCAGCAGAACCGAAAGACAGGGTATGGGTGGCTACACCTTC; CDR3 protein: CASRTERQGMGGYTF
V gene: TRBV4-2; J gene: TRBJ2-3; D gene: TRBD2; clone size: NA; CDR3 DNA: TGTGCCAGCAGCCAAGATTCCCGCGGGGGGTTGTCAGATACGCAGTATTTT; CDR3 protein: CASSQDSRGGLSDTQYF
V gene: TRBV25-1; J gene: TRBJ2-6; D gene: TRBD1; clone size: NA; CDR3 DNA: TGTGCCAGCACTAGGACAGGTTTCGATGGGGCCAACGTCCTGACTTTC; CDR3 protein: CASTRTGFDGANVLTF
V gene: TRBV6-1; J gene: TRBJ1-5; D gene: NA; clone size: once; CDR3 DNA: TGTGCCAGCAGTGATGGGCGTAATCAGCCCCAGCATTTT; CDR3 protein: CASSDGRNQPQHF
V gene: TRBV19; J gene: TRBJ1-5; D gene: NA; clone size: NA; CDR3 DNA: TGTGCCAGTAGTATTGGAGGGCAGGGCCCCAGTAATCAGCCCCAGCATTTT; CDR3 protein: CASSIGGQGPSNQPQHF
V gene: TRBV9; J gene: TRBJ1-5; D gene: NA; clone size: NA; CDR3 DNA: TGTGCCAGCAGCGGGAGAAACGATCAGCCCCAGCATTTT; CDR3 protein: CASSGRNDQPQHF
V gene: TRBV28; J gene: TRBJ2-1; D gene: NA; clone size: NA; CDR3 DNA: TGTGCCAGCAGTTCGGTGGGGAGCTCCTACAATGAGCAGTTCTTC; CDR3 protein: CASSSVGSSYNEQFF
V gene: TRBV7-9; J gene: TRBJ1-1; D gene: NA; clone size: NA; CDR3 DNA: TGTTCCAGCAGCTTGGGCAGCACTGAAGCTTTCTTT; CDR3 protein: CSSSLGSTEAFF
V gene: TRBV7-8; J gene: TRBJ1-4; D gene: TRBD1; clone size: NA; CDR3 DNA: TGTGCCAGCAGCTTTTCCCATCCACAGGGGGCGATTAATGAAAAACTGTTTTTT; CDR3 protein: CASSFSHPQGAINEKLFF
V gene: TRBV18; J gene: TRBJ2-5; D gene: TRBD2; clone size: NA; CDR3 DNA: TGTGCCAGCTCACCACTTCGTCCGGGGGGACAAGAGACCCAGTACTTC; CDR3 protein: CASSPLRPGGQETQYF
V gene: TRBV19; J gene: TRBJ1-5; D gene: TRBD1; clone size: once; CDR3 DNA: TGTGCCAGTAGTTCACCCGGGACAGGGGTCCAGCCCCAGCATTTT; CDR3 protein: CASSSPGTGVQPQHF
V gene: TRBV5-1; J gene: TRBJ2-5; D gene: TRBD2; clone size: NA; CDR3 DNA: TGCGCCAGCAGCCGGGGGGGGGCCCAAGAGACCCAGTACTTC; CDR3 protein: CASSRGGAQETQYF
V gene: TRBV10-3; J gene: TRBJ2-2; D gene: NA; clone size: NA; CDR3 DNA: TGTGCCATCACTCGGGACACGACCGGGGAGCTGTTTTTT; CDR3 protein: CAITRDTTGELFF
V gene: TRBV7-2; J gene: TRBJ1-3; D gene: TRBD1; clone size: NA; CDR3 DNA: TGTGCCAGCAGCATCCCCCGACAGGGCCCGAACACCATATATTTT; CDR3 protein: CASSIPRQGPNTIYF
V gene: TRBV5-6; J gene: TRBJ1-2; D gene: NA; clone size: NA; CDR3 DNA: TGTGCCAGCAGCGGCGGACAGACAACCTATGGCTACACCTTC; CDR3 protein: CASSGGQTTYGYTF
V gene: TRBV4-1; J gene: TRBJ2-1; D gene: NA; clone size: NA; CDR3 DNA: TGCGCCAGCAGCCAAGAGAGGGTTGGCAATGAGCAGTTCTTC; CDR3 protein: CASSQERVGNEQFF
V gene: TRBV6-6; J gene: TRBJ2-1; D gene: TRBD2; clone size: NA; CDR3 DNA: TGTGCCAGCGGGGATAGCGGGGGGAGGAAAAATGAGCAGTTCTTC; CDR3 protein: CASGDSGGRKNEQFF
V gene: TRBV9; J gene: TRBJ1-1; D gene: NA; clone size: NA; CDR3 DNA: TGTGCCAGCAGCGTAGGGGGCAGATTGAACACTGAAGCTTTCTTT; CDR3 protein: CASSVGGRLNTEAFF
V gene: TRBV28; J gene: TRBJ2-5; D gene: NA; clone size: once; CDR3 DNA: TGTGCCAGCAGAGGGGGGGGACACCGCGAGACCCAGTACTTC; CDR3 protein: CASRGGGHRETQYF
V gene: TRBV7-6; J gene: TRBJ2-3; D gene: NA; clone size: once; CDR3 DNA: TGTGCCAGCAGCTTAGCGCGGGGGCTTCGATCAGATACGCAGTATTTT; CDR3 protein: CASSLARGLRSDTQYF
V gene: TRBV4-2; J gene: TRBJ2-1; D gene: TRBD2; clone size: NA; CDR3 DNA: TGTGCCAGCAGCCAAGAGACCCTAGCGGGGGGTTCCTACAATGAGCAGTTCTTC; CDR3 protein: CASSQETLAGGSYNEQFF
V gene: TRBV4-1; J gene: TRBJ1-2; D gene: TRBD1; clone size: once; CDR3 DNA: TGCGCCAGCAGCCGAACCGGGACAGGCACTGGCTACACCTTC; CDR3 protein: CASSRTGTGTGYTF
V gene: TRBV30; J gene: TRBJ2-1; D gene: TRBD2; clone size: few; CDR3 DNA: TGTGCCTGGAGCAATAAGGGACTAGCGGGGGCGGTGGAGTTCTTC; CDR3 protein: CAWSNKGLAGAVEFF
V gene: TRBV6-5; J gene: TRBJ2-1; D gene: TRBD2; clone size: NA; CDR3 DNA: TGTGCCAGCAGTTACTCGGGGACTAACAACAATGAGCAGTTCTTC; CDR3 protein: CASSYSGTNNNEQFF
V gene: TRBV19; J gene: TRBJ1-4; D gene: NA; clone size: NA; CDR3 DNA: TGTGCCAGTAGTGGGAGGACGGTAGCTAATGAAAAACTGTTTTTT; CDR3 protein: CASSGRTVANEKLFF
V gene: TRBV15; J gene: TRBJ2-1; D gene: NA; clone size: NA; CDR3 DNA: TGTGCCACCAGCAGAGTATCCCGGGACAAGTTCTTC; CDR3 protein: CATSRVSRDKFF
V gene: TRBV7-9; J gene: TRBJ1-5; D gene: TRBD1; clone size: once; CDR3 DNA: TGTGCCAGCAGCTTAGCGCCGGTGGGACAGGGTAGGAGCAATCAGCCCCAGCATTTT; CDR3 protein: CASSLAPVGQGRSNQPQHF
V gene: TRBV30; J gene: TRBJ1-1; D gene: TRBD1; clone size: NA; CDR3 DNA: TGTGCCTGGAGTACCGGGACAGGGCTCACTGAAGCTTTCTTT; CDR3 protein: CAWSTGTGLTEAFF
V gene: TRBV6-1; J gene: TRBJ2-3; D gene: TRBD2; clone size: NA; CDR3 DNA: TGTGCCAGCAGTGGGCCGGGACTAGCGGTTACAGATACGCAGTATTTT; CDR3 protein: CASSGPGLAVTDTQYF
V gene: TRBV7-9; J gene: TRBJ1-1; D gene: TRBD1; clone size: NA; CDR3 DNA: TGTGCCAGCAGCCCTGGAGGGACAGGGAACACTGAAGCTTTCTTT; CDR3 protein: CASSPGGTGNTEAFF
V gene: TRBV2; J gene: TRBJ1-1; D gene: TRBD1; clone size: NA; CDR3 DNA: TGTGCCAGCAGTGGGAGACAGGGTGGGAACACTGAAGCTTTCTTT; CDR3 protein: CASSGRQGGNTEAFF
V gene: TRBV30; J gene: TRBJ1-5; D gene: NA; clone size: NA; CDR3 DNA: TGTGCCTGGACCGGGAGTAGCAATCAGCCCCAGCATTTT; CDR3 protein: CAWTGSSNQPQHF
V gene: TRBV19; J gene: TRBJ1-2; D gene: TRBD1; clone size: few; CDR3 DNA: TGTGCCAGTAGTGACCCGACAGGGGGAGTCTATGGCTACCCCTTC; CDR3 protein: CASSDPTGGVYGYPF
V gene: TRBV9; J gene: TRBJ2-5; D gene: NA; clone size: NA; CDR3 DNA: TGTGCCAGCAGCGTAGGAGGCGGGTCCCTCCAAGAGACCCAGTACTTC; CDR3 protein: CASSVGGGSLQETQYF
V gene: TRBV18; J gene: TRBJ1-1; D gene: NA; clone size: NA; CDR3 DNA: TGTGCCAGCTCACCACGAACTTCTTGGAGCACTGAAGCTTTCTTT; CDR3 protein: CASSPRTSWSTEAFF
V gene: TRBV18; J gene: TRBJ1-1; D gene: TRBD1; clone size: NA; CDR3 DNA: TGTGCCAGCTCACCATCCCGGGACAGTGGGATCGGAGCTTTCTTT; CDR3 protein: CASSPSRDSGIGAFF
V gene: TRBV28; J gene: TRBJ2-7; D gene: TRBD1; clone size: NA; CDR3 DNA: TGTGCCAGCAGTTTTAGTGGGTCACCGGGACAGGGGAACGAGCAGTACTTC; CDR3 protein: CASSFSGSPGQGNEQYF
V gene: TRBV9; J gene: TRBJ1-1; D gene: NA; clone size: NA; CDR3 DNA: TGTGCCAGCAGCGTAGGAGTAACGAACACTGAAGCTTTCTTT; CDR3 protein: CASSVGVTNTEAFF
V gene: TRBV18; J gene: TRBJ2-7; D gene: TRBD1; clone size: NA; CDR3 DNA: TGTGCCAGCCGGGGACAGCTCGGTACGTACGAGCAGTACTTC; CDR3 protein: CASRGQLGTYEQYF
V gene: TRBV5-1; J gene: TRBJ1-1; D gene: TRBD1; clone size: NA; CDR3 DNA: TGCGCCAGCAGCGGTACCGGGACAGGGAACACTGAAGCTTTCTTT; CDR3 protein: CASSGTGTGNTEAFF
V gene: TRBV19; J gene: TRBJ1-4; D gene: TRBD1; clone size: NA; CDR3 DNA: TGTGCCAGTAGTCCTCGACCCGACAGGGCTTCCACGTTGACTAATGAAAAACTGTTTTTT; CDR3 protein: CASSPRPDRASTLTNEKLFF
V gene: TRBV14; J gene: TRBJ1-2; D gene: TRBD1; clone size: NA; CDR3 DNA: TGTGCCAGCAGCCAACTTCTGGGACAGGGGAACTATGGCTACACCTTC; CDR3 protein: CASSQLLGQGNYGYTF
V gene: TRBV30; J gene: TRBJ1-1; D gene: NA; clone size: NA; CDR3 DNA: TGTGCCTGTGGGGGGGGCAGGACACTGAACACTGAAGCTTTCTTT; CDR3 protein: CACGGGRTLNTEAFF